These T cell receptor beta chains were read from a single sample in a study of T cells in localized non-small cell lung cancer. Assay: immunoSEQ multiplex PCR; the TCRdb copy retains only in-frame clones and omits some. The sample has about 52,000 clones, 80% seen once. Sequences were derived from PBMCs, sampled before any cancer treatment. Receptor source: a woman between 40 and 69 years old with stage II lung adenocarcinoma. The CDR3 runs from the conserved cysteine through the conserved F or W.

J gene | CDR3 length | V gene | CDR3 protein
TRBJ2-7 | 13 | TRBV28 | CASSPFYSYEQYF
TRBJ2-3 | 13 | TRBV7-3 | CASSLPPPGTQYF
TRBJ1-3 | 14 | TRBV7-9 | CAPGTGKVGNTIYF
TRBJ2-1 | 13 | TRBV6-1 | CASSDQSYNEQFF
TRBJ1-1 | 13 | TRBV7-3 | CASSRSLDTEAFF
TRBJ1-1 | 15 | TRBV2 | CASSEARTGGTEAFF
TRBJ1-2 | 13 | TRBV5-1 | CASSGDRGDGYTF
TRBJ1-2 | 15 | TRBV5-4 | CASSLGAIGGNGYTF
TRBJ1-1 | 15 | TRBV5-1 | CASSAVGHWGTEAFF
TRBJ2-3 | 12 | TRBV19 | CASKASGDTQYF
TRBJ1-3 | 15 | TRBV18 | CASSDRGSSGNTIYF
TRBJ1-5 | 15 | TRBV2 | CASSERLQGSQPQHF
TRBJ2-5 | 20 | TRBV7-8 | CASFLKQRGRGLVANETQYF
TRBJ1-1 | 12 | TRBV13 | CASSLWDTEAFF
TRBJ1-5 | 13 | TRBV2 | CASSVGGDQPQHF
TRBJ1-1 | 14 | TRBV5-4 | CASSTPGQGTEAFF
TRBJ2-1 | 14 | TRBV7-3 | CASSRQGMVNEQFF
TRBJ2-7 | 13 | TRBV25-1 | CASNSRFSYEQYF
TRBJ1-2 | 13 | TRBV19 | CASSIQGNYGYTF
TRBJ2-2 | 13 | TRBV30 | CAWGDSPTGELFF
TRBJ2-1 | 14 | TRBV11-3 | CASSLGSGWNEQFF
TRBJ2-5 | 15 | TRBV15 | CATSRDRGGQETQYF
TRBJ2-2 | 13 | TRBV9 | CASSATVTGELFF
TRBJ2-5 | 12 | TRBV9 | CASSAFGETQYF
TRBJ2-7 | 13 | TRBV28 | CASSLGRDYEQYF
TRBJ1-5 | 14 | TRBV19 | CASSINPVGQPQHF
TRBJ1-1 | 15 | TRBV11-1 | CASSPRDRQNTEAFF
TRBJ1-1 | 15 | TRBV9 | CASSGTTSMNTEAFF
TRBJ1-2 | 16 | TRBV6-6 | CASSSSLGTGVDGYTF